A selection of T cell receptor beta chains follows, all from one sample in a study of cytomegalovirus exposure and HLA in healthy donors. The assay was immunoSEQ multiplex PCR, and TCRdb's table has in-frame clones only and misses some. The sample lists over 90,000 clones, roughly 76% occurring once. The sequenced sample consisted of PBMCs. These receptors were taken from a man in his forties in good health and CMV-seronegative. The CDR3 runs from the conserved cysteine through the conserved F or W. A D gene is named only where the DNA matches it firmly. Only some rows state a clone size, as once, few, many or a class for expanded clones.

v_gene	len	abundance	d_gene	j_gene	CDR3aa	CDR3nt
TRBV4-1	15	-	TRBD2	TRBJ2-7	CASSQVLSGGYEQYF	TGCGCCAGCAGCCAAGTGCTTAGCGGGGGGTACGAGCAGTACTTC
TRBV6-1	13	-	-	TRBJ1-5	CASSAVGNQPQHF	TGTGCCAGCAGTGCGGTGGGCAATCAGCCCCAGCATTTT
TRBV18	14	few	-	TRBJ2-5	CASSPSGAQRVQYF	TGTGCCAGCTCACCAAGTGGGGCGCAGAGAGTCCAGTACTTC
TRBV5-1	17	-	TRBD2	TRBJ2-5	CASSLQTSGGAHRTQYF	TGCGCCAGCAGCTTGCAGACTAGCGGGGGGGCCCATCGGACCCAGTACTTC
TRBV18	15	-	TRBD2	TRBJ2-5	CASSLAGGPVETQYF	TGTGCCAGCTCATTAGCGGGGGGGCCCGTGGAGACCCAGTACTTC
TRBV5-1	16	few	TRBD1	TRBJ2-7	CASSPGQGDISYEQYF	TGCGCCAGCAGCCCGGGACAGGGGGACATCTCCTACGAGCAGTACTTC
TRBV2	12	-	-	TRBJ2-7	CASKIQGYEQYF	TGTGCCAGCAAGATACAGGGTTACGAGCAGTACTTC
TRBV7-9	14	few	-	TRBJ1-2	CASSLGQASYGYTF	TGTGCCAGCAGTCTGGGACAAGCCTCCTATGGCTACACCTTC
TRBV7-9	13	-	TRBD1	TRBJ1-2	CASTMGQNYGYTF	TGTGCCAGCACGATGGGACAGAACTATGGCTACACCTTC
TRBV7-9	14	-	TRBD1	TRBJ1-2	CASSLTQGGFGYTF	TGTGCCAGCAGCTTGACACAGGGGGGTTTTGGCTACACCTTC
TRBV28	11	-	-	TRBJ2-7	CASTNSYEQYF	TGTGCCAGCACCAACTCCTACGAGCAGTACTTC
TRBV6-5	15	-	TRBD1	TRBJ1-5	CASSYRRTGGQPQHF	TGTGCCAGCAGTTACCGACGGACAGGGGGGCAGCCCCAGCATTTT
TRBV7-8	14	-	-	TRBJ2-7	CASSRTLHSYEQYF	TGTGCCAGCAGCCGGACACTCCACTCCTACGAGCAGTACTTC
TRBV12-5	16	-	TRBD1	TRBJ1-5	CASAPSGEGARWPQHF	TGTGCTAGTGCCCCCTCAGGCGAGGGGGCGCGGTGGCCCCAGCATTTT
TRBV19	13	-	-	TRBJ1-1	CASSVGQYTEAFF	TGTGCCAGTAGTGTCGGACAGTACACTGAAGCTTTCTTT
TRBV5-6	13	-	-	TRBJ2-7	CASSPRAFYEQYF	TGTGCCAGCAGCCCGAGGGCCTTCTACGAGCAGTACTTC
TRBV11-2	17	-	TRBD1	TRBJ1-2	CASSFVGQGLLNYGYTF	TGTGCCAGCAGCTTCGTAGGACAGGGCCTCCTTAACTATGGCTACACCTTC